A selection of T cell receptor beta chains follows, all from one sample in a study of blood T cells in healthy people across ages. TCRdb used MiXCR to reprocess the 5' RACE reads, holding one entry per CDR3 protein. The repertoire has hundreds of thousands of distinct CDR3 sequences, approximately 30% of them found once; the top ten carry around a sixth. Sequencing was done on a sample of blood. All receptors derive from a woman older than 75 in good health. Each CDR3 is given with its conserved first and last residue. The size entry is marked missing in some rows and otherwise reads once, few, many or a size class.

J gene	V gene	clone size	CDR3 protein
TRBJ1-1	TRBV9	NA	CASSVGLGWNTEAFF
TRBJ2-1	TRBV7-9	many	CASSHLRSGGEQFF
TRBJ1-2	TRBV7-3	many	CASSPRLGDRYTF
TRBJ1-4	TRBV7-9	few	CASTSRGAGEKLFF
NA	TRBV12-3/TRBV12-4	few	CASRGTSGGVGSYNEQYF
TRBJ1-1	TRBV19	NA	CASSLEDSQNTEAFF
TRBJ2-7	TRBV29-1	few	CSVWGTGIDYEQYF
TRBJ2-1	TRBV9	many	CASSVVVGGPGNEQFF
TRBJ1-5	TRBV20-1	many	CSATDRGTGGPYSNQPQHF
NA	TRBV6-5	many	CASSSLAGGEYEQYF
TRBJ2-1	TRBV3-1	NA	CASGQGYNEQFF
TRBJ1-1	TRBV29-1	many	CSVSGTTRGGEAFF
TRBJ2-7	TRBV20-1	many	CSARGGTSGAREQYF
TRBJ2-1	TRBV10-3	many	CAIRGQGEDEQFF
TRBJ2-7	TRBV9	many	CASSVAPGLAGTYEQYF
TRBJ2-5	TRBV29-1	many	CSVEGVVEETQYF
TRBJ1-5	TRBV6-2/TRBV6-3	many	CASSPHRGDSNQPQHF
TRBJ1-2	TRBV12-3/TRBV12-4	NA	CASSLKGAGYGYTF
TRBJ2-1	TRBV3-1	many	CASSPGAQNRANEQFF
TRBJ2-5	TRBV7-9	many	CASSPQGAVTETQYF
TRBJ1-2	TRBV12-3/TRBV12-4	many	CASSLTGGRGNYGYTF
TRBJ2-1	TRBV20-1	NA	CSARGGVARLEQFF
TRBJ2-1	TRBV11-2	many	CASSRTSGGLSYNEQFF
TRBJ2-3	TRBV18	few	CASSPRGADTDTQYF
TRBJ2-2	TRBV27	NA	CASSISGGADTGELFF
TRBJ2-1	TRBV7-3	NA	CASSSWTSSEEQFF
TRBJ2-5	TRBV4-3	NA	CASSQDRVLEQYF
TRBJ2-3	TRBV20-1	many	CSASQGRGSPPDTQYF
TRBJ2-5	TRBV6-1	many	CASSREGGYTGETQYF
TRBJ2-7	TRBV5-1	NA	CASSYARGGDSYEQYF
TRBJ1-6	TRBV7-2	NA	CASSLAVNRVSPTPLHF
TRBJ2-1	TRBV24-1	few	CATSGLNRGPTHNEQFF
TRBJ2-1	TRBV15	many	CATSKGGTGGFGEQFF
TRBJ2-7	TRBV5-1	NA	CASSWDRAIDEQYF
TRBJ2-7	TRBV29-1	NA	CSVIRTSGSYEQYF
TRBJ2-3	TRBV29-1	few	CSVVHIYDAQYF
TRBJ2-7	TRBV4-2	NA	CAGSQAPTGARNEQYF
TRBJ1-4	TRBV29-1	NA	CSVESSGSEKLFF
TRBJ2-5	TRBV11-2	few	CASSCGGAGETQYF
TRBJ2-5	TRBV7-8	many	CASSITGTGDQETQYF
TRBJ2-3	TRBV7-3	many	CASSQGAGSHGDTQYF
TRBJ2-1	TRBV20-1	NA	CSARGYNNEQFF
TRBJ2-7	TRBV5-5	NA	CASSLEPTGIYEQYF
TRBJ2-6	TRBV5-4	NA	CATIREPGAGANVLTF
TRBJ2-1	TRBV12-3/TRBV12-4	NA	CASGIVAAYNEQFF
TRBJ1-5	TRBV6-1	NA	CASSGRQSLNQPQHF
TRBJ2-7	TRBV3-1	many	CASSQVPGSEQYF
TRBJ2-3	TRBV20-1	few	CSATEGRSSTDTQYF
TRBJ2-7	TRBV5-6	many	CASSPGQDQAREQYF
TRBJ1-5	TRBV28	NA	CASQNGNQPQHF
TRBJ2-7	TRBV20-1	many	CSASRAGAYEQYF
TRBJ1-2	TRBV7-2	few	CASSPGQGARSGYTF
TRBJ2-3	TRBV15	NA	CATWRGGQADTQYF
TRBJ2-1	TRBV19	few	CATAGTSSNEQFF
TRBJ1-5	TRBV28	NA	CASSLLDRVIGSNQPQHF